Below, 22 T cell receptor beta chains from the same sample are listed, as sequenced in a study of technical replicates of blood from four donors. The data were produced by immunoSEQ multiplex PCR, yet TCRdb's version contains in-frame clones alone and is incomplete. The table shows approximately 15,000 clones, with over 70% occurring only once. The sequenced sample consisted of PBMCs. All receptors come from a human donor in good health.

This clone was counted only a few times. The CDR3 here is CASSLAGSQETQYF. The CDR3 DNA is TGCGCCAGCAGCTTGGCAGGGTCCCAAGAGACCCAGTACTTC. The chain joins TRBV5-1 to TRBJ2-5; D perhaps matches TRBD1 (5 bases). This CDR3 comprises 14 residues. Germline CDR1 reads SGHRS; CDR2 reads YFSETQ. V was trimmed by 0 bases and J by 1 base, leaving 7 bases between them.

This clone was seen once. This chain connects TRBV5-1 to TRBJ2-7, with a possible D match to TRBD2 (6 bases). Trimming shortened V by 4 bases and J by 4 bases, and 12 bases separated the two germline ends. CDR1 is SGHRS, CDR2 YFSETQ, per germline. The CDR3 contains 13 residues. CDR3: CASSPGGAYEQYF. CDR3 DNA: TGCGCCAGCAGCCCCGGCGGGGCTTACGAGCAGTACTTC. The full variable domain, completed using reference TRBV5-1 and TRBJ2-7, is KAGVTQTPRYLIKTRGQQVTLSCSPISGHRSVSWYQQTPGQGLQFLFEYFSETQRNKGNFPGRFSGRQFSNSRSEMNVSTLELGDSALYLCASSPGGAYEQYFGPGTRLTVT.

V usage is TRBV10-1 and J usage is TRBJ2-5; TRBD2 is a possible D gene (5 bases). The CDR3 extends over 13 amino acids. The germline V and J ends were trimmed by 4 bases and 10 bases, with 16 bases remaining between them. CDR1 is WNHNN, CDR2 SYGVQD, per germline (reference sequence). CDR3 region: CASSGAPRGGQYF. In nucleotides, the CDR3 is TGCGCCAGCAGTGGCGCCCCTCGGGGTGGCCAGTACTTC.

The chain uses TRBV13 and TRBJ2-5; 12 bases map to TRBD2. V shed 4 bases, J shed 5 bases, and the junction held 5 bases outside the gene matches. Germline CDR1 reads PRHDT; CDR2 reads FYEKMQ (reference sequence). This CDR3 contains 15 residues. The CDR3 is CASSSTSGSGETQYF. CDR3 in DNA: TGTGCCAGCAGCTCGACTAGCGGGAGTGGGGAGACCCAGTACTTC. Full variable domain (remainder filled in from reference TRBV13 and TRBJ2-5): AAGVIQSPRHLIKEKRETATLKCYPIPRHDTVYWYQQGPGQDPQFLISFYEKMQSDKGSIPDRFSAQQFSDYHSELNMSSLELGDSALYFCASSSTSGSGETQYFGPGTRLLVL.

This chain joins TRBV4-2 and TRBJ1-5, with D uncertain. The length of the CDR3 is 15 residues. Per germline, CDR1 LGHNA and CDR2 YNFKEQ. Between the trimmed V and J ends, which lost 0 bases and 7 bases, there was a span of 13 bases. The CDR3: CASSQDESPNQPQHF. The CDR3 region has the DNA TGTGCCAGCAGCCAAGATGAAAGCCCGAACCAGCCCCAGCATTTT.

This chain joins TRBV9 and TRBJ2-1; a weak D match, TRBD1 (6 bases). The V and J ends lost 2 bases and 8 bases respectively, with 14 bases between them. This CDR3 comprises 14 residues. Germline loops: CDR1 SGDLS, CDR2 YYNGEE. For the CDR3, the DNA is TGTGCCAGCAGCGTTACGACAGGCGAATATGAGCAGTTCTTC. Its translation is CASSVTTGEYEQFF.

The chain uses TRBV10-3 and TRBJ2-2, with D perhaps matching TRBD2 (5 bases). The CDR3 loop spans 13 amino acids. V lost 10 bases and J lost 0, with 9 bases in between. Germline V gives CDR1 ENHRY, CDR2 SYGVKD. DNA for the CDR3: TGTGCCACGGAGGTCGCGAACACCGGGGAGCTGTTTTTT. Protein: CATEVANTGELFF.

The chain is built from TRBV2 and TRBJ2-1; the D is unclear. The germline V gene encodes CDR1 SNHLY and CDR2 FYNNEI. V lost 6 bases to trimming and J lost 8 bases, with 11 bases between them. This CDR3 comprises 12 residues. This CDR3 is CASRTLGDEQFF. CDR3 in DNA: TGTGCCAGCAGGACGCTAGGCGATGAGCAGTTCTTC.

CDR3 protein: CASSSMGLSPRNEQFF. Here the CDR3 DNA reads TGTGCCAGCAGCTCCATGGGACTATCCCCACGGAATGAGCAGTTCTTC. The rearrangement links TRBV7-2 to TRBJ2-1; TRBD2 matches 7 bases. The germline V gene has CDR1 SGHTA and CDR2 FQGNSA. Unmatched junction bases numbered 13, after V lost 4 bases and J lost 7 bases. The CDR3 runs to 16 residues.

This clone has more than one count but fewer than ten. The chain is built from TRBV10-3 and TRBJ2-1; the match to TRBD2 covers 9 bases. The germline V gene has CDR1 ENHRY and CDR2 SYGVKD. V trimming: 6 bases; J trimming: 5 bases; junction bases outside the gene matches: 5. The CDR3 covers 14 residues. The chain's CDR3 is CAIRDSGGDNEQFF. The CDR3 DNA is TGTGCCATCAGAGATAGCGGGGGAGACAATGAGCAGTTCTTC.

J is TRBJ2-1 and V is TRBV7-9; no clear D gene. CDR3 length: 12 residues. V was trimmed by 2 bases and J by 5 bases, leaving 4 bases between them. Germline V lookup: CDR1 SEHNR, CDR2 FQNEAQ (reference sequence). The CDR3 sequence is CASSLTDNEQFF. CDR3 nucleotide sequence: TGTGCCAGCAGCTTAACGGACAATGAGCAGTTCTTC. The full variable domain, rest sourced from reference TRBV7-9 and TRBJ2-1, is DTGVSQNPRHKITKRGQNVTFRCDPISEHNRLYWYRQTLGQGPEFLTYFQNEAQLEKSRLLSDRFSAERPKGSFSTLEIQRTEQGDSAMYLCASSLTDNEQFFGPGTRLTVL.

The V and J genes are TRBV15 and TRBJ2-6; D perhaps matches TRBD2 (5 bases). The V gene's germline CDR1 is LNHNV and CDR2 YYDKDF (reference sequence). This CDR3 has 18 amino acids. Trimming removed 1 base at V and 0 bases at J, with 13 bases between. The CDR3 sequence: CATSRGEGLNSGANVLTF. CDR3 in DNA: TGTGCCACCAGCAGAGGTGAGGGATTGAACTCTGGGGCCAACGTCCTGACTTTC.

This chain joins TRBV29-1 and TRBJ2-5; TRBD2 aligns across 11 bases. The CDR3 covers 15 residues. J lost 5 bases, V lost 5 bases, and 10 bases had no gene match. Looked up from germline, CDR1 is SQVTM and CDR2 is ANQGSEA. CDR3 in amino acids: CSVRMGLAESETQYF. The CDR3 DNA sequence: TGCAGCGTTAGGATGGGACTAGCGGAATCTGAGACCCAGTACTTC.

A single count supports this clone. The rearrangement uses TRBV12-2 and TRBJ2-7; the table's TRBD1 call for D was not verified on the DNA. TRBV12-2 is tagged as a pseudogene. CDR3 length equals 17 residues. For the CDR3, the DNA is TGTGCAAGTCGCTTAGAAGGGGACAGGAAGAAGGCCTGCGAGCAGTACTTC. Amino acids: CASRLEGDRKKACEQYF.

This clone was observed once. This chain links TRBV5-8 with TRBJ2-2, with TRBD1 as a possible D gene (6 bases). Germline CDR1 is SGHTS and CDR2 is YDEGEE. The CDR3 consists of 14 residues. The V gene lost 1 base and the J gene lost 4 bases, with 8 bases spanning the gap. The CDR3 region has the DNA TGTGCCAGCAGCTTGACAGGGACCACCGGGGAGCTGTTTTTT. It specifies CASSLTGTTGELFF. The variable domain in full, with the rest retrieved from reference TRBV5-8 and TRBJ2-2, is EAGVTQSPTHLIKTRGQQATLRCSPISGHTSVYWYQQALGLGLQFLLWYDEGEERNRGNFPPRFSGRQFPNYSSELNVNALELEDSALYLCASSLTGTTGELFFGEGSRLTVL.

This chain uses TRBV19 with TRBJ2-3, with D possibly matching TRBD1 (6 bases). The CDR3 is 15 residues long. Germline CDR1 reads LNHDA; CDR2 reads SQIVND (reference sequence). With 3 bases removed from V and 6 bases from J, the gap between germline ends came to 16 bases. CDR3 DNA: TGTGCCAGTAGTATTCAGGGGCTTGCGGCGGATACGCAGTATTTT. This codes for CASSIQGLAADTQYF.

The chain is built from TRBV9 and TRBJ2-7; the match to TRBD2 covers 11 bases. Germline CDR1 reads SGDLS; CDR2 reads YYNGEE. CDR3 length: 15 amino acids. Trimming removed 2 bases from V and 3 bases from J; junction bases left unmatched: 4. DNA of the CDR3: TGTGCCAGCAGCGTGAGGGGACTAGCGGACTACGAGCAGTACTTC. This encodes CASSVRGLADYEQYF.

This chain connects TRBV12-5 to TRBJ1-1, with D possibly matching TRBD1 (5 bases). V lost 2 bases, J lost 5 bases, and 24 bases lay in between. This CDR3 contains 18 residues. Germline V CDR1 and CDR2: LGHNT, FRNRAP. The CDR3 region has the DNA TGTGCTAGTGGTTTGTCGATTGGGCTGCCCTCGGGGGAGACTGAAGCTTTCTTT. Amino acids: CASGLSIGLPSGETEAFF.

V and J are TRBV5-1 and TRBJ2-6, with TRBD1 matching 10 bases. CDR3 length: 17 amino acids. V gave up 4 bases and J gave up 3 bases; unmatched junction bases: 7. The germline CDR1 and CDR2 sequences are SGHRS and YFSETQ. The CDR3 loop is CASSLPGQGLGANVLTF. CDR3 bases: TGCGCCAGCAGCCTACCGGGACAGGGGCTTGGGGCCAACGTCCTGACTTTC.

V usage is TRBV5-6 and J usage is TRBJ2-3; the match to TRBD2 covers 11 bases. Trimming removed 0 bases from V and 2 bases from J; junction bases left unmatched: 5. Germline assignment: CDR1 SGHDT and CDR2 YYEEEE. The CDR3 covers 17 residues. The chain's CDR3 is CASSLVTSGTPTDTQYF. In DNA, the CDR3 is TGTGCCAGCAGCTTGGTGACTAGCGGGACCCCCACAGATACGCAGTATTTT. Full variable domain (remainder filled in from reference TRBV5-6 and TRBJ2-3): DAGVTQSPTHLIKTRGQQVTLRCSPKSGHDTVSWYQQALGQGPQFIFQYYEEEERQRGNFPDRFSGHQFPNYSSELNVNALLLGDSALYLCASSLVTSGTPTDTQYFGPGTRLTVL.

The chain couples TRBV7-6 to TRBJ1-5; TRBD1 matches at 8 bases. The J segment lost 2 bases and the V segment lost 2 bases, leaving 2 bases of the junction unmatched. This CDR3 contains 15 residues. Per the germline V gene, CDR1 is SGHVS and CDR2 is FNYEAQ. The CDR3 sequence: CASSLQTGGNQPQHF. DNA for the CDR3: TGTGCCAGCAGCTTACAGACAGGGGGCAATCAGCCCCAGCATTTT.

The gene calls are TRBV10-3 and TRBJ2-1; 15 bases map to TRBD2. The CDR3 totals 17 residues. Trimming removed 3 bases from V and 7 bases from J; junction bases left unmatched: 7. CDR1 is ENHRY and CDR2 is SYGVKD in the germline V gene. The CDR3 DNA follows: TGTGCCATCAGTGACCCCGAGGGACTAGCGGGAGGTAATGAGCAGTTCTTC. Translated, it gives CAISDPEGLAGGNEQFF.